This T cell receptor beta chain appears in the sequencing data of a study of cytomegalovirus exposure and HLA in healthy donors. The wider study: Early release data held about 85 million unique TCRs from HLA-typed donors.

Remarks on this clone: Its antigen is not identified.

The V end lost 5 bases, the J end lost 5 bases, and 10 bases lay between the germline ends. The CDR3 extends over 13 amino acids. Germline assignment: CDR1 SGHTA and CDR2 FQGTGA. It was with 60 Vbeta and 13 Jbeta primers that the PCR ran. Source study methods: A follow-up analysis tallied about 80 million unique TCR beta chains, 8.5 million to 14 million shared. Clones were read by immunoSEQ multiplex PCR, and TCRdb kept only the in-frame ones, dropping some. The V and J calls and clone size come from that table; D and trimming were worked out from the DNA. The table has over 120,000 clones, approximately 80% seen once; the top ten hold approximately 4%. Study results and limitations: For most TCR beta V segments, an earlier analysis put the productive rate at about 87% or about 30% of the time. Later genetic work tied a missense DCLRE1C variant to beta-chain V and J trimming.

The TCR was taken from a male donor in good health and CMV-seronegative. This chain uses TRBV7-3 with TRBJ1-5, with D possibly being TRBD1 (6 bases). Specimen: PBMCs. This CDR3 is CASSNRADQPQHF. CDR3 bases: TGTGCCAGCAGCAACAGGGCTGATCAGCCCCAGCATTTT.